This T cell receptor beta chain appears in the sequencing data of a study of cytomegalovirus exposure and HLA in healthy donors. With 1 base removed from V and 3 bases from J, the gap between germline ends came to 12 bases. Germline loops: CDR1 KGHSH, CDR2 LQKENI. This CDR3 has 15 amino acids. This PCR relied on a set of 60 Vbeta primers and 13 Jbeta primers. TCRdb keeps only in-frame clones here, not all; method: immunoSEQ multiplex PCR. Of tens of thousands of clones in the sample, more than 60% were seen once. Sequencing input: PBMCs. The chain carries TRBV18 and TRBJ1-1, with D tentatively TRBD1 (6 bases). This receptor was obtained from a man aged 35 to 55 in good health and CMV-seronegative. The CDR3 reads CASSPRWGPDTEAFF. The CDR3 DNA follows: TGTGCCAGCTCACCACGATGGGGGCCGGACACTGAAGCTTTCTTT. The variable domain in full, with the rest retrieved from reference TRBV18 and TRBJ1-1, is NAGVMQNPRHLVRRRGQEARLRCSPMKGHSHVYWYRQLPEEGLKFMVYLQKENIIDESGMPKERFSAEFPKEGPSILRIQQVVRGDSAAYFCASSPRWGPDTEAFFGQGTRLTVV.